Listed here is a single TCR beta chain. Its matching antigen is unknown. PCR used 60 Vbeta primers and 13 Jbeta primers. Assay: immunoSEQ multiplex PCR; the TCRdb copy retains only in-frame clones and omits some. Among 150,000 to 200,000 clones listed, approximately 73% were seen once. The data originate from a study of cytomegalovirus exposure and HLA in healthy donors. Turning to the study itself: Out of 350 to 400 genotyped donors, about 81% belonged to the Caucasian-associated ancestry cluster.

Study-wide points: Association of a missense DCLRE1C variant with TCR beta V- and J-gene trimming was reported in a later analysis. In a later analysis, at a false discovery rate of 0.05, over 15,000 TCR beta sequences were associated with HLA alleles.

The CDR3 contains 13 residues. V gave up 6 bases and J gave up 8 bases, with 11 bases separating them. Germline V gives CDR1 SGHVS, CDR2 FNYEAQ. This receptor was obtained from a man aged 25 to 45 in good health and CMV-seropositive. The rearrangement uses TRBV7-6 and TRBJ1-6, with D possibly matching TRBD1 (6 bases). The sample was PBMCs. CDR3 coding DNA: TGTGCCAGCAGATCAGGGGCGGATTCACCCCTCCACTTT. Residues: CASRSGADSPLHF.